The text below deals with one TCR beta chain. Its antigen has not been determined. The record has no base qualities; no much larger clone is one base away. From the cysteine up to the phenylalanine, the CDR3 has a length of 16 residues. The kept DNA is CDR3 alone, 48 bases in frame from the first base. In the germline V gene, CDR1 corresponds to MNHEY and CDR2 to SVGAGI. Trimming removed 1 base from V and 4 bases from J, leaving 14 bases between the germline ends. The library was obtained by the immunoSEQ multiplex PCR assay. TCRdb took over this immuneACCESS table, retaining in-frame rearrangements with V and J assigned. Such tables are incomplete; in checked studies, under half of the missing clones stem from an unresolved V gene, and the remainder is unexplained. The sample contains 40,000 to 50,000 clones, around 91% of them found a single time. Together, the top ten hold 8% to 10% of the sample.

These data come from a study of T cell changes during pregnancy in multiple sclerosis (dated by TCRdb to between 2018 and 2021). About the full investigation: Changes in the T cell repertoire over the course of pregnancy were examined in this study in women with multiple sclerosis.

This sequence originates from a female donor with multiple sclerosis, enrolled in a pregnancy study. The chain is made from TRBV6-5 and TRBJ1-3; the D segment could be TRBD1, given 5 matching bases. Specimen: CD8+ T cells from peripheral blood mononuclear cells, collected in the first trimester of pregnancy. The DNA sequence is TGTGCCAGCAGTTACTACGGATCCGCAGGGGGAAACACCATATATTTT. Protein translation: CASSYYGSAGGNTIYF.